The 9 T cell receptor beta chains reported below all come from one sample, sequenced in a study of cytomegalovirus exposure and HLA in healthy donors. The primer mix had 60 Vbeta and 13 Jbeta primers. Produced via immunoSEQ multiplex PCR; TCRdb's table is partial and in-frame only. The sample holds 150,000 or so clones, roughly 84% seen once. The sequenced sample consisted of PBMCs. All receptors derive from a man aged 18 to 30 in good health and CMV-seronegative.

The genes are TRBV7-9 and TRBJ1-1, with TRBD1 identical over 8 bases. This CDR3 has 14 residues. Trimming at V came to 4 bases and at J to 5 bases, leaving 6 bases not matched to a gene. Looked up from germline, CDR1 is SEHNR and CDR2 is FQNEAQ (reference sequence). CDR3 sequence (DNA): TGTGCCAGCAGCTCCCAGGGGGCTTGGACTGAAGCTTTCTTT. It is translated as CASSSQGAWTEAFF.

V is TRBV18 and J is TRBJ1-4, with 7 bases aligning to TRBD1. The germline V gene has CDR1 KGHSH and CDR2 LQKENI. CDR3 length equals 15 residues. The V and J ends lost 6 bases and 3 bases, in that order; junction bases with no gene match: 7. This CDR3 is CASSPDRVANEKLFF. The CDR3 bases are TGTGCCAGCTCGCCCGACAGGGTTGCTAATGAAAAACTGTTTTTT.

The rearrangement uses TRBV9 and TRBJ2-6; tentatively, D is TRBD2 (5 bases). V was cut by 0 bases and J by 2 bases, with 9 bases left in between. In germline, CDR1 is SGDLS, CDR2 YYNGEE. The CDR3 loop spans 16 amino acids. CDR3 sequence reads: CASSVGGIAGANVLTF. In DNA, the CDR3 is TGTGCCAGCAGCGTAGGAGGGATCGCTGGGGCCAACGTCCTGACTTTC.

The chain joins TRBV5-1 to TRBJ2-3, with D maybe TRBD1 (6 bases). The CDR3 is made up of 15 amino acids. CDR1 is SGHRS, CDR2 YFSETQ, per germline. The V and J ends lost 2 bases and 1 base respectively, with 11 bases between them. In nucleotides, the CDR3 is TGCGCCAGCAGCTTTCTATCAGGGGGCACAGATACGCAGTATTTT. This codes for CASSFLSGGTDTQYF.

This sequence joins TRBV14 and TRBJ1-2, with 7 bases identical to TRBD1. V was clipped by 4 bases and J by 8 bases; unmatched bases: 7. Germline V gives CDR1 SGHDN, CDR2 FVKESK. The CDR3 length is 13 residues. The CDR3, as DNA: TGTGCCAGCAGCCGATACAGGGGAGGCGGCTACACCTTC. Residues: CASSRYRGGGYTF. Combining the CDR3 with reference TRBV14 and TRBJ1-2 gives the whole variable domain EAGVTQFPSHSVIEKGQTVTLRCDPISGHDNLYWYRRVMGKEIKFLLHFVKESKQDESGMPNNRFLAERTGGTYSTLKVQPAELEDSGVYFCASSRYRGGGYTFGSGTRLTVV.

The chain employs TRBV11-1 and TRBJ2-5; the D is unclear. V lost 5 bases, J lost 1 base, and 2 bases lay in between. The CDR3 is 11 residues long. The germline V gene has CDR1 SGHAT and CDR2 FQDESV (reference sequence). CDR3 DNA: TGTGCCAGCAGCCGCCAAGAGACCCAGTACTTC. It specifies CASSRQETQYF. The complete variable domain, with remaining parts taken from reference TRBV11-1 and TRBJ2-5, reads EAEVAQSPRYKITEKSQAVAFWCDPISGHATLYWYRQILGQGPELLVQFQDESVVDDSQLPKDRFSAERLKGVDSTLKIQPAELGDSAMYLCASSRQETQYFGPGTRLLVL.

The V gene is TRBV29-1, the J gene TRBJ1-2; TRBD1 might be the D (6 bases). Trimming removed 4 bases at V and 4 bases at J, with 10 bases between. This CDR3 comprises 12 residues. Per germline, CDR1 SQVTM and CDR2 ANQGSEA. CDR3 bases: TGCAGCGTTGGGTCAGGGGCCTATGGCTACACCTTC. It yields the protein CSVGSGAYGYTF.

V usage is TRBV5-1 and J usage is TRBJ1-1; weak D call: TRBD1 (5 bases). The germline V gene has CDR1 SGHRS and CDR2 YFSETQ. Trimming cost V 4 bases and J 1 base, with 23 bases left between them. This CDR3 spans 18 amino acids. CDR3 DNA sequence: TGCGCCAGCAGCATGGATGCCGGGGGTGGACGATGGAACACTGAAGCTTTCTTT. It specifies CASSMDAGGGRWNTEAFF.

The chain joins TRBV6-5 to TRBJ2-2, with a weak D call TRBD2 (7 bases). V was cut by 7 bases and J by 6 bases, with 12 bases left in between. The length of the CDR3 is 13 residues. CDR1 and CDR2 (germline): MNHEY, SVGAGI. The CDR3 protein is CASKGGGSGELFF. The CDR3 nucleotides are TGTGCCAGCAAAGGGGGGGGCTCCGGGGAGCTGTTTTTT.